This T cell receptor (beta chain) was obtained from a study of T cells in Graves' hyperthyroidism and ophthalmopathy (dated by TCRdb to about 2019). For context, the study as a whole: Peripheral blood samples were taken at the time of initial diagnosis, prior to any treatment. Thyroid tissue and blood T-cell repertoires from six or seven Graves' hyperthyroidism patients were also compared in the study. Prospective prediction of ophthalmopathy was tested in an independent validation cohort consisting of about 20 hyperthyroidism patients and 17 patients who later progressed to ophthalmopathy. According to the paper, TCR Vbeta CDR3 sequencing was carried out on 135 peripheral blood samples, which came from fewer than 50 ophthalmopathy, 80 or so hyperthyroidism and about 17 progressor patients. For training and testing, the 80 to 100 patients in the discovery cohort were randomly divided in a 7:3 ratio. Once sampling was done, hyperthyroidism patients were given methimazole at a starting dose of 30 mg daily, whereas ophthalmopathy patients were given high-dose intravenous methylprednisolone. To identify distinguishing TCR V-J signatures, a discovery cohort of some 100 patients was used, comprising some 43 with Graves' ophthalmopathy and around 57 with stable Graves' hyperthyroidism.

A word on this clonotype: Its recognized antigen is unknown. No base quality values were provided; no much bigger clone lies one nucleotide off.

Looking up the germline V gene (reference sequence) yields CDR1 LNHDA and CDR2 SQIVND. V is cut back by 5 bases and J by 0 bases, with 6 bases in the junction unmatched. Reading from cysteine to phenylalanine, the CDR3 counts 17 amino acids. Only the CDR3 portion is preserved as DNA: 51 bases, with reading frame beginning at the first base. The TCR beta CDR3 regions were amplified from the RNA transcripts. A first-round RT-PCR of the TCR CDR3 used the HTBI primer set with the Qiagen OneStep RT-PCR kit. The libraries were constructed in a second round of multiplex PCR and then size-selected and purified. The libraries were sequenced on an Illumina HiSeq2000 using paired-end 100 bp reads. The original methods were these. SOAPnuke was used to process the raw data, throwing out any read that contained adapters or uncalled bases, had a mean Phred below 15, or lacked an exact constant-primer or identifier match. COPE v1.2.5 was used to merge high-quality paired reads, and clonotypes were defined as unique nucleotide sequences. MiTCR v1.1 was used to align clonotypes to the IMGT TRBV, TRBD and TRBJ reference segments. Analysis was restricted to V-J combinations with a frequency above 0.0001, which covered about 99% of repertoires. A TCS score was defined as the ratio between F50 (clonal expansion) and ExV (chaos), using BLOSUM62-based TCRdist between CDR3 peptides within each V-J. Welch's t-statistics and random forest reduced 450 to 600 V-J features to roughly 13, which were used in a naive Bayes classifier (R e1071). TCRdb reprocessed the public reads (quality trimming at Q25 with fastp, clone calling with MiXCR) and kept in-frame beta chains. Rows are unified per CDR3 protein, each entry keeping the most common DNA and genes. V and J calls and clone size were set by TCRdb, not the authors. The sample table lists fewer than 700,000 distinct CDR3 sequences, roughly a sixth of them with a count of one. Around 17% of the sample lies in the top ten.

In the ophthalmopathy patients, disease was moderately to severely active, with a Clinical Activity Score of 3 or more, a NOSPECS grade of 4 or more, and a duration of less than 3 months. Exclusion was applied to patients with uncontrolled infections, other autoimmune diseases, pregnancy or lactation. Diagnoses were based on clinical symptoms, serum thyroxine and TRAb, thyroid ultrasound and orbital computed tomography. Ficoll-Paque density gradient centrifugation was used to isolate PBMCs from around 10 ml of fresh peripheral blood. Total RNA was extracted using Trizol reagent, and RNA quality was assessed on an Agilent 2100 Bioanalyzer. Study-wide conclusions, independent of this receptor: No statistical method was used to set the sample size in advance, and investigators knew the group allocation. In validation, progression to ophthalmopathy was predicted by the model with 70.59% sensitivity and just over 72% specificity, a median of about 6.4 months before onset. Blood samples also contained most of the expanded thyroid clonotypes (frequency above 0.001), which suggests that blood repertoires may reflect thyroid immune responses. Ophthalmopathy was separated from stable hyperthyroidism by a 13 V-J signature model, with over 85% sensitivity and about 81% specificity obtained in cross-validation and 80%/75% obtained in testing.

The chain uses TRBV19 and TRBJ2-1; the central 11 bases match TRBD1. The source is a woman aged 18 to 35 with Graves' ophthalmopathy. The sequenced material came from blood. The CDR3 here reads CASSPGTGGVSYNEQFF. In nucleotide form, the sequence is TGTGCCAGTAGTCCCGGGACAGGGGGAGTCTCCTACAATGAGCAGTTCTTC.